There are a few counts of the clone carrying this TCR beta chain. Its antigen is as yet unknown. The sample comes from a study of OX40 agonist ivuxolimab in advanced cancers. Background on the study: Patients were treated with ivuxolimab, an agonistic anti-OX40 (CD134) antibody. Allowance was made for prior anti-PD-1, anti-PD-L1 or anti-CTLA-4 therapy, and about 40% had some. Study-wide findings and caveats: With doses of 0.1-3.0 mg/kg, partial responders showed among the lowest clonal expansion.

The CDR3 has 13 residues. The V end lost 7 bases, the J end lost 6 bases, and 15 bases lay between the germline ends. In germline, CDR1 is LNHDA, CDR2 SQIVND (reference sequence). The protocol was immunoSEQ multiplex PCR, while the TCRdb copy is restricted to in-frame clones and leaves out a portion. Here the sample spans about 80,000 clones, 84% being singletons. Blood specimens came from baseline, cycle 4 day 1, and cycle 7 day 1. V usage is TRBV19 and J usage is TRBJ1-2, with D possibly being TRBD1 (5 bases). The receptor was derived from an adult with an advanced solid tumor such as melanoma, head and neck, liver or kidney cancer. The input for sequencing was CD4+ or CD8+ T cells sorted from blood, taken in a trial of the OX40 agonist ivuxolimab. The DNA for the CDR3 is TGTGCCAGTACCCCGGACCAGGGTGATGGCTACACCTTC. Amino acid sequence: CASTPDQGDGYTF.